The following is a T cell receptor (beta chain) sequence with its context. Its matching antigen is unknown. This entry is derived from a study of T cell responses to AZD1222 COVID-19 vaccine. Overall study findings and caveats: Reportedly, nearly half of unique spike TCRs recognized epitopes outside B.1.351/B.1.1.7 mutations.

Sequenced by immunoSEQ multiplex PCR; TCRdb stores in-frame clones only, minus some. The sample consists of about 140,000 clones, more than 70% of them appearing once. CDR3 size: 14 residues. Trimming pared 6 bases from V and 1 base from J, leaving 12 bases between. Germline assignment: CDR1 ENHRY and CDR2 SYGVKD. The sequence came from an adult who received the AZD1222 COVID-19 vaccine. The rearrangement joins TRBV10-3 to TRBJ1-2; no clear D. This material consisted of peripheral blood, taken 28 days after the second AZD1222 dose. Here the CDR3 DNA reads TGTGCCATCAGATCCCTTCCTGATAACTATGGCTACACCTTC. Residues: CAIRSLPDNYGYTF.